The source of this T cell receptor beta chain is a study of cytomegalovirus exposure and HLA in healthy donors. Libraries were prepared by immunoSEQ multiplex PCR; TCRdb keeps only in-frame clonotypes and omits some of them. In the table there are more than 85,000 clones, 70% to 90% of which are singletons. With V trimmed by 6 bases and J by 3 bases, 8 bases remained unmatched. The germline CDR1 and CDR2 sequences are MNHEY and SVGAGI. This CDR3 has 14 amino acids. The chain combines TRBV6-5 with TRBJ2-7; 7 nucleotides align to TRBD1. Sequenced: PBMCs. The sequence was obtained from a woman under 30 in good health and CMV-seropositive. The CDR3 reads CASSPQTGNYEQYF. DNA of the CDR3: TGTGCCAGCAGCCCCCAGACAGGGAACTACGAGCAGTACTTC.